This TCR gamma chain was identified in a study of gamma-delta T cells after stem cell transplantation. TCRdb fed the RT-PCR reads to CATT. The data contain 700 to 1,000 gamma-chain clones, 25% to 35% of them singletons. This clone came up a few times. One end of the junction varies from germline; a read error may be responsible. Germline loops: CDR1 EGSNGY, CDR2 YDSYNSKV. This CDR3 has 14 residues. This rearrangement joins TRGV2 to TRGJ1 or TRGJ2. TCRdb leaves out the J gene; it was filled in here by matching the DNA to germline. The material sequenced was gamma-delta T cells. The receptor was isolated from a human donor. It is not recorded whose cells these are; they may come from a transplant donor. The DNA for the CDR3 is TGTGCCACCTGGGACGAACCCTATTATTATAGGAAACTCTTT. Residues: CATWDEPYYYRKLF.